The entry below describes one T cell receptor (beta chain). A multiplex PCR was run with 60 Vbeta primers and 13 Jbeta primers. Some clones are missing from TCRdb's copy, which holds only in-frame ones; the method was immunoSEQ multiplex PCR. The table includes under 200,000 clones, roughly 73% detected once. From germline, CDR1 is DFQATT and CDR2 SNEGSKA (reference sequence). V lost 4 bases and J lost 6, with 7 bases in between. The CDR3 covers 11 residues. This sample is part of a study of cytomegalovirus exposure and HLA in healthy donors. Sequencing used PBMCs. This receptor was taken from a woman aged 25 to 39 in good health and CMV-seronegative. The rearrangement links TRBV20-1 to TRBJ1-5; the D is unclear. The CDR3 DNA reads TGCAGTGCTACCGCGGGTCAGCCCCAGCATTTT. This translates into CSATAGQPQHF.